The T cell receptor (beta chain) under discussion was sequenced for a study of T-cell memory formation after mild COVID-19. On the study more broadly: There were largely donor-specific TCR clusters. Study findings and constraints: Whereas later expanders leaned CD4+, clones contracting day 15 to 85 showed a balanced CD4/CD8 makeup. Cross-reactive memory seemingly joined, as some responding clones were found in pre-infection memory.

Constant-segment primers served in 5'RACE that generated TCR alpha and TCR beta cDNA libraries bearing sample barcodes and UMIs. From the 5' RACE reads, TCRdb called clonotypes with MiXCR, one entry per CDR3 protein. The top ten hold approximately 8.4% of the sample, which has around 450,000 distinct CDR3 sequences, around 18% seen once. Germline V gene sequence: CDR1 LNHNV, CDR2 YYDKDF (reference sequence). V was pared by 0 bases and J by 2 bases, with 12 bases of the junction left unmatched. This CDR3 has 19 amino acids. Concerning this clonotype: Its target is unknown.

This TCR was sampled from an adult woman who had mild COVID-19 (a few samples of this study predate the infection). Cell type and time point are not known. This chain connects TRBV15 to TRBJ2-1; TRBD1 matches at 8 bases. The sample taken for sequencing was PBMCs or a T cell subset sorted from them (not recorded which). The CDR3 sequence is CATSRDRDRFIQAYNEQFF. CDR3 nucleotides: TGTGCCACCAGCAGAGATAGGGACAGGTTTATCCAGGCCTACAATGAGCAGTTCTTC.